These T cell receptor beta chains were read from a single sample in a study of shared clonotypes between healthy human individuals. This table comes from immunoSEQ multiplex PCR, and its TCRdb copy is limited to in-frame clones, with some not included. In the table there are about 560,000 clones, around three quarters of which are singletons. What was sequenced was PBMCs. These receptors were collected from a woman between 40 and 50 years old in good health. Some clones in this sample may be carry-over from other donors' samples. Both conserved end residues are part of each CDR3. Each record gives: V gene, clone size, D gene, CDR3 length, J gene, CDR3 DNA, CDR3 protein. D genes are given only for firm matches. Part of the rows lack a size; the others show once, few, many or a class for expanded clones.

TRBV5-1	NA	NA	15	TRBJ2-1	TGCGCCAGCAGCCGGGACCCGAGCTCCTACAATGAGCAGTTCTTC	CASSRDPSSYNEQFF
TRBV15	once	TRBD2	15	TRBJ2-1	TGTGCCACCAGCCTGACTAGCGGGGGGGGCAATGAGCAGTTCTTC	CATSLTSGGGNEQFF
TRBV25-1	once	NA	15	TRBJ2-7	TGTGCCAGCAGTGAAGGGTCAGGCGTCGGAAACGAGCAGTACTTC	CASSEGSGVGNEQYF
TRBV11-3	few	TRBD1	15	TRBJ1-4	TGTGCCAGCAGCTCAGGGGGGGAAACTAATGAAAAACTGTTTTTT	CASSSGGETNEKLFF
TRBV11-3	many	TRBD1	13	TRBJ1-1	TGTGCCAGCAGCTTAGGACAGGGCACTGAAGCTTTCTTT	CASSLGQGTEAFF
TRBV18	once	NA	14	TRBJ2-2	TGTGCCAGCTCACCCGGGCTGAACACCGGGGAGCTGTTTTTT	CASSPGLNTGELFF
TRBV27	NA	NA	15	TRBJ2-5	TGTGCCAGCAGTTCCCTCGACACACCCGGAGAGACCCAGTACTTC	CASSSLDTPGETQYF
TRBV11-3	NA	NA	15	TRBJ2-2	TGTGCCAGCAGCTTAGGGACAGCTTACACCGGGGAGCTGTTTTTT	CASSLGTAYTGELFF
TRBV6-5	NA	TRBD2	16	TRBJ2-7	TGTGCCAGCAGTTACTCGGTTAGCGGGAGTGGCTACGAGCAGTACTTC	CASSYSVSGSGYEQYF
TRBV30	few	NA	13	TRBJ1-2	TGTGCCTGGAGCGCTTCGATGGCGGGCGGCTACACCTTC	CAWSASMAGGYTF
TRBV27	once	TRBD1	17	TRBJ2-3	TGTGCCAGCAGTTTCCGCGCCGGGACAGGGAGAACAGATACGCAGTATTTT	CASSFRAGTGRTDTQYF
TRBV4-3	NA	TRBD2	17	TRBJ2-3	TGCGCCAGCAGCCAAGCCCGGGGGGGGCTAGCGGGGCGCACGCAGTATTTT	CASSQARGGLAGRTQYF
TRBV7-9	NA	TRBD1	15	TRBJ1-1	TGTGCCAGCAGCTTGTGGACAGGGCCGAACACTGAAGCTTTCTTT	CASSLWTGPNTEAFF
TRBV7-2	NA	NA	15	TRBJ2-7	TGTGCCAGCAGCTTTCAGGGTTTCATCTCCTACGAGCAGTACTTC	CASSFQGFISYEQYF
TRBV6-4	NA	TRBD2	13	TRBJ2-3	TGTGCCAGCGCCGAGCGGGAGTTAGATACGCAGTATTTT	CASAERELDTQYF
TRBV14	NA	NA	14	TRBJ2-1	TGTGCCAGCAGCCAAAACCCGTTTGACAATGACCAGTTCTTC	CASSQNPFDNDQFF
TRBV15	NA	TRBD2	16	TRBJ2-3	TGTGCCACCAGCAGAGGTTCCGTAGCGGGAGGGGATACGCAGTATTTT	CATSRGSVAGGDTQYF
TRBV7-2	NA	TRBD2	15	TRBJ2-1	TGTGCCAGCAGGCGCCTAGCGGAGGGATTGAATGAGCAGTTCTTC	CASRRLAEGLNEQFF
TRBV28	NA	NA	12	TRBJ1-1	TGTGCCAGCAAGTCGAGGTTGACGGAAGCTTTCTTT	CASKSRLTEAFF
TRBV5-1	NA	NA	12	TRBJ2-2	TGCGCCAGCGGAGCGAACACCGGGGAGCTGTTTTTT	CASGANTGELFF
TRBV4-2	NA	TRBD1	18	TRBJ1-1	TGTGCCAGCAGCCCGAACGTCCTGGACAGGGCCTTGAACACTGAAGCTTTCTTT	CASSPNVLDRALNTEAFF
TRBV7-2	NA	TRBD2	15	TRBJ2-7	TGTGCCAGCAGCTTCGGACTAGCGGGAGCCTACGAGCAGTACTTC	CASSFGLAGAYEQYF
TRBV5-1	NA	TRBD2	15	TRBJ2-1	TGCGCCAGCAGCTTGGTAGCGGGATCCTACAATGAGCAGTTCTTC	CASSLVAGSYNEQFF
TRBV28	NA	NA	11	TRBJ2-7	TGTGCCAGCAGTTTAGAGCGCGAGCAGTACTTC	CASSLEREQYF
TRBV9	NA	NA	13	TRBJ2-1	TGTGCCAGCAGCGTTACAGGAAAGGATGAGCAGTTCTTC	CASSVTGKDEQFF
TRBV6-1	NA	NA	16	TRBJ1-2	TGTGCCAGCAGTGAATTACTAGGTGACGGCAACTATGGCTACACCTTC	CASSELLGDGNYGYTF
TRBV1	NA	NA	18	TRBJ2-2	TGCACCAGCAGCCAAGCGGGACTAGCGGGAGTTTTCGCCGGGGAGCTGTTTTTT	CTSSQAGLAGVFAGELFF
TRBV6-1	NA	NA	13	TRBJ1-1	TGTGCCAGCAGTGAAGGGCTTAACACTGAAGCTTTCTTT	CASSEGLNTEAFF
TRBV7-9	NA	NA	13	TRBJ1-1	TGTGCCAGCAGCTTAACTACGAACACTGAAGCTTTCTTT	CASSLTTNTEAFF
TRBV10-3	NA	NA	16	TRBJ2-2	TGTGCCATCAGGGAGACCGGGCATACTACACCCGGGGAGCTGTTTTTT	CAIRETGHTTPGELFF
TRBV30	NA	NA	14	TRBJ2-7	TGTGCCTACGGCCTCCTTCAGAGCTCCTACGAGCAGTACTTC	CAYGLLQSSYEQYF
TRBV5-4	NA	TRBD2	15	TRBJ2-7	TGTGCCAGCAGCTTGGATGCGGGAGAAGCCTACGAGCAGTACTTC	CASSLDAGEAYEQYF
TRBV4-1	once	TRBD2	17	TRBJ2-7	TGCGCCAGCAGCCAATCCGCTAGCGGGGCCTACTCCTACGAGCAGTACTTC	CASSQSASGAYSYEQYF
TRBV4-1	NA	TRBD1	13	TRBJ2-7	TGCGCCAGCAGACGGACAGGGAAAGACGAGCAGTACTTC	CASRRTGKDEQYF
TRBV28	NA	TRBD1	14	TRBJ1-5	TGTGCCAGCAGGCAGACAGGGCACAATCAGCCCCAGCATTTT	CASRQTGHNQPQHF
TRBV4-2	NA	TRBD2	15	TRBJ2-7	TGTGCCAGCAGCCAAGTGGTTGCGGGAGCCTACGAGCAGTACTTC	CASSQVVAGAYEQYF
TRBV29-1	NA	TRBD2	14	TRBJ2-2	TGCAGCGCCGATAGCGGGAACGAACACCGGGGAGCTGTTTTT	CSADSGNEHRGAVF
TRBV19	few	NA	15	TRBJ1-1	TGTGCCAGTATTAAATCCCTCGGGGGTACCACTGAAGCTTTCTTT	CASIKSLGGTTEAFF
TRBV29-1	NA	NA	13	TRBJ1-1	TGCAGCGTTGAAGCGGGGGGATGGTCCGAAGCTTTCTTT	CSVEAGGWSEAFF
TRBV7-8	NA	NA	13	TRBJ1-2	TGTGCCAGCAGCTTAGGGGGGGCGGTTGGCTACACCTTC	CASSLGGAVGYTF
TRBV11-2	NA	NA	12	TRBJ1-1	TGTGCCAGCAGCTTAGATACGGTTGGGGCTTTCTTT	CASSLDTVGAFF
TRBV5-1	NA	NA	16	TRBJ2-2	TGCGCCAGCAGCTTGGTGGTGGGAGCGAACACCGGGGAGCTGTTTTTT	CASSLVVGANTGELFF
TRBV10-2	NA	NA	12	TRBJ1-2	TGCGCCAGCAGTGAGGGGGACTATGGCTACACCTTC	CASSEGDYGYTF
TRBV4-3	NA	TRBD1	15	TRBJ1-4	TGCGCCAGCAGCCAAGATCTCGGACAGGGCGGAAACTTGTTTTTT	CASSQDLGQGGNLFF
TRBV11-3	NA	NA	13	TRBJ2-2	TGTGCCAGCAGCTCCAAGAGGCGGGGGGAGCTGTTTTTT	CASSSKRRGELFF
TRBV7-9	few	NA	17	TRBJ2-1	TGTGCCAGCAGCTTTACGCCGGGGGATTGGTCCTACAATGAGCAGTTCTTC	CASSFTPGDWSYNEQFF
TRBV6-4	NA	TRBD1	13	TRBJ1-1	TGTGCCAGCAGTAAACAGGGGAGCACTGAAGCTTTCTTT	CASSKQGSTEAFF
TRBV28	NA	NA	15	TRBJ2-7	TGTGCCAGCAGTTCCCCCTCCCGGGCCTCCTGGGAGCAGTACTTC	CASSSPSRASWEQYF
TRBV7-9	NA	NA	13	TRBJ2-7	TGTGCCAGCAGCCCCGGACAAACCTACGAGCAGTACTTC	CASSPGQTYEQYF
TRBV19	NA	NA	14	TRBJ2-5	TGTGCCAGTAGCCTCGGTCCTAGTGGTGAGACCCAGTACTTC	CASSLGPSGETQYF
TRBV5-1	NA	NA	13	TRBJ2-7	TGCGCCAGCAGCCTGGACAGAAACTACGAGCAGTACTTC	CASSLDRNYEQYF
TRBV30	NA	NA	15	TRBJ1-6	TGTGCCTGGACACTTGGTAGGGGAGGTTATTCACCCCTCCACTTT	CAWTLGRGGYSPLHF
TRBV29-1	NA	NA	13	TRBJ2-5	TGCAGCGTTTTAAAGGGGACCCAAGAGACCCAGTACTTC	CSVLKGTQETQYF
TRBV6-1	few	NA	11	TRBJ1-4	TGTGCCAGCAGCTTCGGTGAAAAACTGTTTTTT	CASSFGEKLFF